Shown below are 24 T cell receptor beta chains from a single sample sequenced in a study of shared clonotypes between healthy human individuals. Profiling relied on immunoSEQ multiplex PCR, and the TCRdb table lists in-frame clones only, not all of them. The data show more than 2 million clones, 95% seen once. Sequences were obtained from naive CD4+ T cells sorted from blood. Subset denoted: CD45RA+ positively selected. These receptors all come from a man younger than 35 in good health.

This chain connects TRBV4-2 to TRBJ2-7; D remains unclear. Between the trimmed V and J ends, which lost 1 base and 6 bases, there was a span of 13 bases. The CDR3 spans 14 residues. CDR1 and CDR2 (germline): LGHNA, YNFKEQ. The CDR3 sequence is CASSQAAGNGEQYF. The CDR3 bases are TGTGCCAGCAGCCAAGCGGCAGGTAATGGCGAGCAGTACTTC.

The rearrangement uses TRBV7-9 and TRBJ2-2; 10 bases line up with TRBD2. There are 16 residues in the CDR3. The ends lost 4 bases at V and 3 bases at J; junction bases unmatched: 5. Germline CDR1 reads SEHNR; CDR2 reads FQNEAQ (reference sequence). The CDR3 DNA reads as TGTGCCAGCAGCTCGGGACTAGCGTCCTACACCGGGGAGCTGTTTTTT. It codes for CASSSGLASYTGELFF.

The chain links TRBV14 to TRBJ2-5; D is possibly TRBD2 (5 bases). Per the germline V gene, CDR1 is SGHDN and CDR2 is FVKESK. This CDR3 contains 16 residues. V lost 1 base, J lost 1 base, and 13 bases lay in between. The DNA of the CDR3 is TGTGCCAGCAGCCAAGCGCAAAAGGGAGTCCAAGAGACCCAGTACTTC. It codes for CASSQAQKGVQETQYF.

This clone was observed a single time. J is TRBJ2-2 and V is TRBV7-2; the D gene is possibly TRBD2 (6 bases). Germline CDR1 reads SGHTA; CDR2 reads FQGNSA. With 4 bases removed from V and 3 bases from J, the gap between germline ends came to 9 bases. The CDR3 sequence is 14 residues long. CDR3 in amino acids: CASSWDFDTGELFF. CDR3 nucleotides: TGTGCCAGCAGCTGGGACTTCGACACCGGGGAGCTGTTTTTT.

This chain joins TRBV2 and TRBJ2-3, with a tentative D call TRBD1 (7 bases). The CDR3 is 14 amino acids. The V and J ends lost 8 bases and 3 bases respectively, with 15 bases between them. Germline V CDR1 and CDR2: SNHLY, FYNNEI. The CDR3 sequence is CASLNQGGTDTQYF. The DNA for the CDR3 is TGTGCCAGCCTTAACCAGGGGGGTACAGATACGCAGTATTTT. The full variable domain, with the rest looked up from reference TRBV2 and TRBJ2-3, is EPEVTQTPSHQVTQMGQEVILRCVPISNHLYFYWYRQILGQKVEFLVSFYNNEISEKSEIFDDQFSVERPDGSNFTLKIRSTKLEDSAMYFCASLNQGGTDTQYFGPGTRLTVL.

The CDR3 coding sequence is TGTGCCAGGACAGGTTACAATGAGCAGTTCTTC. Protein product: CARTGYNEQFF. This chain uses TRBV6-5 with TRBJ2-1, with D possibly TRBD1 on 6 matching bases. The V end was cut by 9 bases, the J end by 4 bases, with 7 bases between. The CDR3 has 11 amino acids. CDR1 and CDR2 (germline): MNHEY, SVGAGI.

The chain recombines TRBV11-3 with TRBJ2-3, with TRBD2 matching over 8 bases. CDR1 and CDR2 (germline): SGHNT, YENEEA. The CDR3 extends over 16 amino acids. Losses at the gene ends were 3 bases for V and 0 bases for J; bases not matched to a gene: 5. CDR3 bases: TGTGCCAGCAGCTTCAGTAGCGGGACTAGCACAGATACGCAGTATTTT. Its protein is CASSFSSGTSTDTQYF.

J is TRBJ2-7 and V is TRBV6-4, with D maybe TRBD1 (8 bases). The CDR3 runs 16 residues. Germline V CDR1 and CDR2: MRHNA, SNTAGT. V lost 0 bases and J 3 bases, leaving 15 bases between the germline ends. The CDR3 DNA follows: TGTGCCAGCAGTGACTCCTCGGACAGGGAGGGCTACGAGCAGTACTTC. Amino acid sequence: CASSDSSDREGYEQYF.

The sample holds one count of this clone. The chain joins TRBV7-2 to TRBJ2-7; 8 bases agree with TRBD1. CDR3 length: 15 residues. Germline CDR1 is SGHTA and CDR2 is FQGNSA. V lost 5 bases to trimming and J lost 5 bases; unmatched junction nucleotides: 11. This CDR3 reads CASSIRGTGPNEQYF. The CDR3 coding sequence is TGTGCCAGCAGCATACGGGGGACAGGACCTAACGAGCAGTACTTC.

The chain carries TRBV30 and TRBJ1-5; D is ambiguous. The V end lost 1 base, the J end lost 4 bases, and 14 bases lay between the germline ends. The CDR3 spans 15 residues. Germline CDR1 and CDR2: GTSNPN and SVGIG (reference sequence). CDR3 bases: TGTGCCTGGAGTGAACCGGGGTCCATTAATCAGCCCCAGCATTTT. This sequence encodes CAWSEPGSINQPQHF.

This chain uses TRBV2 with TRBJ2-7, with 7 bases matching TRBD1. Per germline, CDR1 SNHLY and CDR2 FYNNEI. The junction had 9 bases not matched to a gene; V was cut back by 3 bases and J by 4 bases. CDR3 size: 15 residues. As DNA, the CDR3 is TGTGCCAGCAGTGAGAGGCAGGGGGATTTTTACGAGCAGTACTTC. Amino acid sequence: CASSERQGDFYEQYF.

The chain has TRBV4-1 and TRBJ2-7; D might be TRBD2 (5 bases). The CDR3 is 15 amino acids. The germline CDR1 and CDR2 sequences are MGHRA and YSYEKL. Trimming left V 4 bases short and J 1 base short, with 14 bases between. The CDR3 region is CASSPRVARSYEQYF. In DNA form, the CDR3 reads TGCGCCAGCAGCCCTCGGGTAGCGCGGTCCTACGAGCAGTACTTC.

The chain recombines TRBV5-3 with TRBJ2-7; tentative D call: TRBD1 (6 bases). TRBV5-3 is annotated as an ORF whose role is uncertain. The CDR3 is 15 residues long. Trimming cost V 4 bases and J 0 bases, with 14 bases left between them. The CDR3 DNA reads as TGTGCCAGAAGCCACAGGGACGGTAGCTCCTACGAGCAGTACTTC. This codes for CARSHRDGSSYEQYF.

The V call is TRBV30, the J call TRBJ1-5, with a tentative D call TRBD1 (5 bases). The V and J ends lost 2 bases and 7 bases respectively, with 18 bases between them. This CDR3 has 15 amino acids. Germline-derived CDR1 and CDR2 are GTSNPN and SVGIG (reference sequence). Written as DNA, the CDR3 is TGTGCCTGGAGTTTTTCAGGGAACTGGAACCAGCCCCAGCATTTT. Protein product: CAWSFSGNWNQPQHF.

J is TRBJ2-3 and V is TRBV5-1, with D unresolved. The CDR3 consists of 16 residues. Trimming took off 2 bases at V and 0 bases at J, with 13 bases between the two ends. The germline CDR1 and CDR2 sequences are SGHRS and YFSETQ. The DNA for the CDR3 is TGCGCCAGCAGCTTCTTAAATTCTCCTAGCACAGATACGCAGTATTTT. Translated: CASSFLNSPSTDTQYF.

V is TRBV5-1 and J is TRBJ2-3; TRBD2 aligns across 7 bases. There are 14 residues in the CDR3. After removal of 7 bases from V and 0 bases from J, the junction contained 5 bases not matched to a gene. Germline CDR1 is SGHRS and CDR2 is YFSETQ. The CDR3 here is CASGEGPSTDTQYF. CDR3 nucleotide sequence: TGCGCCAGCGGGGAGGGACCTAGCACAGATACGCAGTATTTT.

The J gene is TRBJ2-5, the V gene TRBV6-1, with 12 bases matching TRBD2. The CDR3 runs 16 residues. CDR1 is MNHNS and CDR2 is SASEGT in the germline V gene. With V trimmed by 4 bases and J by 5 bases, 8 bases remained unmatched. CDR3 region: CASSATSGGTPETQYF. The CDR3 bases are TGTGCCAGCAGTGCAACTAGCGGGGGGACTCCCGAGACCCAGTACTTC.

The J gene is TRBJ2-7, the V gene TRBV11-2; 9 bases match TRBD2. Germline V gene data show CDR1 as SGHAT and CDR2 as FQNNGV. The junction had 9 bases not matched to a gene; V was cut back by 4 bases and J by 5 bases. The CDR3 length is 15 residues. The CDR3 sequence: CASSSPGLALHEQYF. Here the CDR3 DNA reads TGTGCCAGCAGCTCCCCGGGACTAGCTCTGCACGAGCAGTACTTC.

Comments on this clone: Distinct nucleotide sequences in the sample also encode this CDR3. This chain uses TRBV6-5 with TRBJ1-1, with D unclear. The CDR3 totals 11 residues. V lost 6 bases, J lost 2 bases, and 4 bases lay in between. Germline V gives CDR1 MNHEY, CDR2 SVGAGI. CDR3 DNA: TGTGCCAGCAGCTCCAACACTGAAGCTTTCTTT. The encoded protein is CASSSNTEAFF.

This clone has only one observation. This sequence joins TRBV10-1 and TRBJ2-2; possibly TRBD1 for D (6 bases). CDR3 size: 14 residues. Trimming took off 3 bases at V and 6 bases at J, with 11 bases between the two ends. The germline CDR1 and CDR2 sequences are WNHNN and SYGVQD (reference sequence). CDR3 nucleotide sequence: TGCGCCAGCAGTGACAGGGGTGTGGCCGGGGAGCTGTTTTTT. Protein: CASSDRGVAGELFF.

The chain couples TRBV6-1 to TRBJ2-7; the match to TRBD1 covers 7 bases. V lost 4 bases and J lost 10; bases outside the gene matches: 7. CDR1 is MNHNS and CDR2 is SASEGT in the germline V gene. CDR3 length equals 12 residues. The CDR3 DNA is TGTGCCAGCAGTGGCCCCGGGACAGTTCAGTACTTC. This gives the protein CASSGPGTVQYF.

The chain carries TRBV6-1 and TRBJ2-5; 12 bases agree with TRBD2. CDR1 MNHNS and CDR2 SASEGT come from the germline V gene. The CDR3 consists of 16 residues. The trim removed 1 base at V and 2 bases at J, leaving 2 bases unmatched. The CDR3 DNA is TGTGCCAGCAGTGAAGGGGGGACTAGCGGGCAAGAGACCCAGTACTTC. Translated: CASSEGGTSGQETQYF.

The V call is TRBV4-2, the J call TRBJ1-1; no reliable D call. Between the trimmed V and J ends, which lost 8 bases and 1 base, there was a span of 14 bases. This CDR3 has 14 residues. In germline, CDR1 is LGHNA, CDR2 YNFKEQ. The CDR3 reads CASGRLIPNTEAFF. Here the CDR3 DNA reads TGTGCCAGCGGAAGGTTGATCCCGAACACTGAAGCTTTCTTT.

The chain combines TRBV6-6 with TRBJ1-6, with D perhaps TRBD1 (5 bases). The CDR3 loop spans 14 amino acids. Germline CDR1 reads MNHNY; CDR2 reads SVGAGI (reference sequence). V was trimmed by 7 bases and J by 1 base, leaving 8 bases between them. CDR3 DNA: TGTGCCAGCAAGAGGGGATCCTATAATTCACCCCTCCACTTT. It specifies CASKRGSYNSPLHF.